This T cell receptor beta chain comes out of a study of blood T cell repertoires in COVID-19. Whole-study context: Material from acute and convalescent COVID-19 was sourced from the United States, Italy and Spain.

Adults between about 18 and 95 years of age took part from fewer than 30 US areas. Participants reported their clinical history, and cohort assignment relied on those reports. Per germline, CDR1 SNHLY and CDR2 FYNNEI. V lost 7 bases and J lost 1, with 10 bases in between. The CDR3 consists of 13 residues. Original processing notes: The authors estimated nucleated cell counts from reference gene primer amplification. Generated by immunoSEQ multiplex PCR, the TCRdb table keeps only in-frame clones and is missing some. That table is the source of V, J and clone size, and D and trimming were worked out from the DNA. The repertoire has 200,000 to 300,000 clones, approximately 90% of them found once; the top ten carry roughly 1.2%.

The chain carries TRBV2 and TRBJ1-1; the D gene is possibly TRBD1 (5 bases). Material: PBMCs or T cells enriched from blood (not recorded which). The receptor was isolated from a woman aged 40 to 49 with acute COVID-19. The CDR3 nucleotides are TGTGCCAGCACCGACAGCAGGAACACTGAAGCTTTCTTT. Protein product: CASTDSRNTEAFF.